The clone carrying this T cell receptor delta chain has a handful of counts. The protein that TCRdb holds for this DNA derives from a much larger clone and differs from the translated DNA at residue 6, which likely indicates a read error; the protein shown here is translated from the DNA. CDR3 length equals 19 residues. V was shortened by 1 base and J by 1 base, with 22 bases between the two germline ends. Germline V gives CDR1 TSWWSYY, CDR2 QGS. The data stem from a study of γδ T cells in repeated Plasmodium falciparum infection. TCRdb re-called the multiplex PCR reads with CATT. Altogether some 50,000 delta-chain clones are present, 1.6% being singletons, with the ten largest covering about 8.3%. Gammadelta T cells were flow-sorted from PBMC into Vgamma9/Vdelta2+ and Vdelta2-negative populations for bulk analysis.

The gene calls are TRDV1 and TRDJ1; D might be TRDD2 (5 bases). Matching the DNA to germline supplied the J gene, which TCRdb does not give. The clonotype comes from a pool of human donors (malaria-infected and uninfected, not separated). Source material: gamma-delta T cells from blood. CDR3 sequence reads: CALGEPHLHRGPTTDKLIF. As DNA, the CDR3 is TGTGCTCTTGGGGAACCCCACCTACACCGGGGCCCGACCACCGATAAACTCATCTTT.